Presented here are 32 T cell receptor beta chains from one specimen sequenced in a study of sequential checkpoint blockade in melanoma. Repertoires were generated with immunoSEQ multiplex PCR, while TCRdb's copy carries only in-frame clones and drops some. The sample holds fewer than 40,000 clones, roughly 88% seen once. Treatment defined: randomized to nivolumab then ipilimumab (arm A) or the reverse (arm B). This material consisted of CD8+ T cells sorted from blood (inferred from file names), taken from a patient given nivolumab and ipilimumab in sequence. The receptors stem from a human donor with melanoma.

V usage is TRBV27 and J usage is TRBJ2-3, with D perhaps matching TRBD2 (5 bases). This CDR3 comprises 15 residues. CDR1 is MNHEY, CDR2 SMNVEV, per germline (reference sequence). V lost 2 bases to trimming and J lost 2 bases, with 11 bases between them. DNA of the CDR3: TGTGCCAGCAGTTTAGGTCTAGCCGCCACAGATACGCAGTATTTT. Encoded protein: CASSLGLAATDTQYF.

The chain has TRBV6-6 and TRBJ2-6, with TRBD2 matching 9 bases. There are 16 residues in the CDR3. Trimming took 6 bases from V and 0 from J; bases not matched to a gene: 3. CDR1 MNHNY and CDR2 SVGAGI come from the germline V gene (reference sequence). The CDR3 region has the DNA TGTGCCAGCAGACTAGCGGGCAGCTCTGGGGCCAACGTCCTGACTTTC. It is translated as CASRLAGSSGANVLTF.

This chain uses TRBV9 with TRBJ2-1; tentative D call: TRBD2 (5 bases). Trimming took 0 bases from V and 0 from J, leaving 13 bases between them. Germline values: CDR1 SGDLS, CDR2 YYNGEE. The CDR3 is 17 residues long. The CDR3 DNA follows: TGTGCCAGCAGCGTAGAGGAGGTATTAAGCTCCTACAATGAGCAGTTCTTC. Its protein is CASSVEEVLSSYNEQFF.

This clone is a singleton in its sample. J is TRBJ2-4 and V is TRBV6-4; TRBD2 might be the D (5 bases). V shed 2 bases and J shed 8 bases, with 16 bases lying between them. CDR1 and CDR2 (germline): MRHNA, SNTAGT. The CDR3 is 15 amino acids. CDR3 in amino acids: CASSDIPRVAYIQYF. The CDR3 DNA is TGTGCCAGCAGTGACATCCCGCGGGTAGCTTACATTCAGTACTTC.

The chain recombines TRBV27 with TRBJ2-1, with D tentatively TRBD2 (6 bases). The CDR3 has 16 amino acids. Germline-derived CDR1 and CDR2 are MNHEY and SMNVEV (reference sequence). Trimming left V 0 bases short and J 0 bases short, with 9 bases between. The CDR3 DNA sequence: TGTGCCAGCAGTTTATCGGGCGGGAACTCCTACAATGAGCAGTTCTTC. Translated: CASSLSGGNSYNEQFF.

The chain employs TRBV7-9 and TRBJ2-6; D gene unclear. CDR1 and CDR2 (germline): SEHNR, FQNEAQ (reference sequence). V was clipped by 4 bases and J by 0 bases, with 7 bases between them. This CDR3 is built from 15 residues. The CDR3 DNA reads TGTGCCAGCAGCTCTTTAATCTCTGGGGCCAACGTCCTGACTTTC. As protein: CASSSLISGANVLTF. Filled out from reference TRBV7-9 and TRBJ2-6, the complete variable domain reads DTGVSQNPRHKITKRGQNVTFRCDPISEHNRLYWYRQTLGQGPEFLTYFQNEAQLEKSRLLSDRFSAERPKGSFSTLEIQRTEQGDSAMYLCASSSLISGANVLTFGAGSRLTVL.

This chain links TRBV11-2 with TRBJ2-6; D perhaps matches TRBD1 (6 bases). The germline V gene has CDR1 SGHAT and CDR2 FQNNGV. The CDR3 runs 19 residues. V gave up 5 bases and J gave up 0 bases, with 20 bases separating them. In nucleotides, the CDR3 is TGTGCCAGCAGCCCTCGGACAGCCTGGTTGGTCTCTGGGGCCAACGTCCTGACTTTC. Translation: CASSPRTAWLVSGANVLTF.

This clone appeared a single time. The V call is TRBV5-6, the J call TRBJ2-1, with 7 nucleotides matching TRBD2. Trimming at V came to 0 bases and at J to 9 bases, leaving 9 bases not matched to a gene. This CDR3 comprises 15 residues. CDR1 is SGHDT, CDR2 YYEEEE, per germline. The CDR3 DNA reads TGTGCCAGCAGCTTGGATACGGGGGGTTCGATTGAGCAGTTCTTC. Protein: CASSLDTGGSIEQFF. Using reference TRBV5-6 and TRBJ2-1 for the parts outside the CDR3, the full variable domain is DAGVTQSPTHLIKTRGQQVTLRCSPKSGHDTVSWYQQALGQGPQFIFQYYEEEERQRGNFPDRFSGHQFPNYSSELNVNALLLGDSALYLCASSLDTGGSIEQFFGPGTRLTVL.

This clone was detected only once. This chain connects TRBV27 to TRBJ2-7, with D perhaps TRBD2 (6 bases). Germline CDR1 reads MNHEY; CDR2 reads SMNVEV (reference sequence). V lost 5 bases to trimming and J lost 8 bases, with 19 bases between them. The CDR3 spans 14 residues. As DNA, the CDR3 is TGTGCCAGCAGTGCGATTGGGACTCCTTCGCAGCAGTACTTC. This gives the protein CASSAIGTPSQQYF.

The sample holds one count of this clone. This sequence joins TRBV5-4 and TRBJ2-7; unclear D gene. The V and J ends lost 3 bases and 3 bases respectively, with 7 bases between them. The CDR3 contains 12 residues. Looked up from germline, CDR1 is SGHNT and CDR2 is YYREEE (reference sequence). CDR3 residues: CASSSYSYEQYF. The CDR3 DNA follows: TGTGCCAGCAGCTCCTACAGCTACGAGCAGTACTTC. The full variable domain, in which reference TRBV5-4 and TRBJ2-7 provide the parts outside the CDR3, is ETGVTQSPTHLIKTRGQQVTLRCSSQSGHNTVSWYQQALGQGPQFIFQYYREEENGRGNFPPRFSGLQFPNYSSELNVNALELDDSALYLCASSSYSYEQYFGPGTRLTVT.

The chain has TRBV7-9 and TRBJ2-1, with 7 bases identical to TRBD2. J was trimmed by 6 bases and V by 5 bases; bases with no gene match: 10. Germline values: CDR1 SEHNR, CDR2 FQNEAQ (reference sequence). The CDR3 spans 15 residues. CDR3 amino acids: CASSRWEGHANEQFF. CDR3 bases: TGTGCCAGCAGCCGGTGGGAGGGCCACGCCAATGAGCAGTTCTTC. The whole variable domain, remainder taken from reference TRBV7-9 and TRBJ2-1, is DTGVSQNPRHKITKRGQNVTFRCDPISEHNRLYWYRQTLGQGPEFLTYFQNEAQLEKSRLLSDRFSAERPKGSFSTLEIQRTEQGDSAMYLCASSRWEGHANEQFFGPGTRLTVL.

The rearrangement joins TRBV16 to TRBJ2-1; D call uncertain. The ends were cut back, 2 bases at V and 6 bases at J, with 5 bases in the middle. The CDR3 has 12 amino acids. CDR1 and CDR2 from the germline V gene are KGHSY and FQNENV. CDR3 nucleotide sequence: TGTGCCAGCAGCCAACCAGGCAATGAGCAGTTCTTC. As protein: CASSQPGNEQFF.

The CDR3 protein is CASSPTLQTTNYGYTF. In DNA, the CDR3 is TGTGCCAGCAGCCCGACATTACAGACAACAAACTATGGCTACACCTTC. This chain joins TRBV11-3 and TRBJ1-2; D not resolved. Trimming cost V 5 bases and J 2 bases, with 18 bases left between them. This CDR3 is built from 16 residues. Germline assignment: CDR1 SGHNT and CDR2 YENEEA.

V usage is TRBV7-9 and J usage is TRBJ2-1; D possibly corresponds to TRBD2 (5 bases). The CDR3 is 16 amino acids. Trimming shortened V by 3 bases and J by 3 bases, and 15 bases separated the two germline ends. The germline CDR1 and CDR2 sequences are SEHNR and FQNEAQ (reference sequence). The CDR3 nucleotides read TGTGCCAGCAGCTTTGGCAGCGGAGGCCTCTACAATGAGCAGTTCTTC. Its translation is CASSFGSGGLYNEQFF.

The chain carries TRBV29-1 and TRBJ2-7; tentatively, D is TRBD1 (6 bases). Germline CDR1 is SQVTM and CDR2 is ANQGSEA. Trimming took 6 bases from V and 2 from J, leaving 17 bases between them. The CDR3 loop spans 14 amino acids. Here the CDR3 reads CSVPGEDFTYEQYF. In DNA, the CDR3 is TGCAGCGTCCCAGGGGAAGATTTTACCTACGAGCAGTACTTC.

This chain links TRBV10-3 with TRBJ2-2, with 10 bases lining up with TRBD2. The V gene's germline CDR1 is ENHRY and CDR2 SYGVKD. The CDR3 spans 17 residues. Trimming cost V 6 bases and J 5 bases; bases outside gene matches: 12. CDR3 in DNA: TGTGCCATCAGCGTCCAGCGGGAGGGCCTCGGAACCGGGGAGCTGTTTTTT. Amino acids: CAISVQREGLGTGELFF.

CDR3 region: CASRLTSGIVDEQFF. Written as DNA, the CDR3 is TGTGCCAGCAGATTGACTAGCGGGATAGTGGATGAGCAGTTCTTC. This rearrangement joins TRBV7-3 to TRBJ2-1, with TRBD2 matching over 11 bases. V dropped 6 bases and J dropped 8; count of bases not matched to a gene: 9. This CDR3 has 15 amino acids. Germline V CDR1 and CDR2: SGHTA, FQGTGA. Combining the CDR3 with reference TRBV7-3 and TRBJ2-1 gives the whole variable domain GAGVSQTPSNKVTEKGKYVELRCDPISGHTALYWYRQSLGQGPEFLIYFQGTGAADDSGLPNDRFFAVRPEGSVSTLKIQRTERGDSAVYLCASRLTSGIVDEQFFGPGTRLTVL.

CDR3 region: CASSKGASGTSYEQYV. The CDR3 DNA reads TGTGCCAGCAGCAAAGGGGCTAGCGGGACTTCCTACGAGCAGTACGTC. The chain employs TRBV21-1 and TRBJ2-7; the table's D call of TRBD2 was not tested on the DNA. TRBV21-1 is labeled a pseudogene. There are 16 residues in the CDR3.

In its sample, this clone was seen a few times. This chain's CDR3 is CASSVTGEQPQHF. CDR3 nucleotide sequence: TGTGCCAGCAGCGTTACAGGGGAACAGCCCCAGCATTTT. V usage is TRBV7-9 and J usage is TRBJ1-5, with 7 bases that match TRBD1. Germline CDR1 reads SEHNR; CDR2 reads FQNEAQ (reference sequence). V was pared by 5 bases and J by 7 bases, with 5 bases of the junction left unmatched. The CDR3 spans 13 residues. The entire variable domain, with the rest obtained from reference TRBV7-9 and TRBJ1-5, is as follows: DTGVSQNPRHKITKRGQNVTFRCDPISEHNRLYWYRQTLGQGPEFLTYFQNEAQLEKSRLLSDRFSAERPKGSFSTLEIQRTEQGDSAMYLCASSVTGEQPQHFGDGTRLSIL.

The CDR3 here is CASSLGGGEAFF. In DNA, the CDR3 is TGTGCCAGCAGCTTGGGGGGGGGTGAAGCTTTCTTT. This sequence joins TRBV7-9 and TRBJ1-1, with a weak D call TRBD1 (5 bases). The CDR3 spans 12 residues. Germline loops: CDR1 SEHNR, CDR2 FQNEAQ (reference sequence). Trimming removed 3 bases from V and 7 bases from J, with 9 bases in between. The full variable domain, completed using reference TRBV7-9 and TRBJ1-1, is DTGVSQNPRHKITKRGQNVTFRCDPISEHNRLYWYRQTLGQGPEFLTYFQNEAQLEKSRLLSDRFSAERPKGSFSTLEIQRTEQGDSAMYLCASSLGGGEAFFGQGTRLTVV.

This sequence joins TRBV11-2 and TRBJ2-1; a possible D gene is TRBD1 (6 bases). CDR1 and CDR2 (germline): SGHAT, FQNNGV. The ends were cut back, 11 bases at V and 10 bases at J, with 12 bases in the middle. There are 10 residues in the CDR3. CDR3: CAGGSGEQFF. The CDR3 DNA reads as TGTGCCGGGGGCAGTGGGGAGCAGTTCTTC.

The CDR3 spells CASSRWGANTGELFF. For the CDR3, the DNA is TGTGCCAGCAGCCGTTGGGGAGCGAACACCGGGGAGCTGTTTTTT. The chain links TRBV13 to TRBJ2-2; D may be TRBD2 (5 bases). Per germline, CDR1 PRHDT and CDR2 FYEKMQ (reference sequence). The germline V and J ends were trimmed by 5 bases and 0 bases, with 10 bases remaining between them. The CDR3 consists of 15 residues.

The chain carries TRBV11-2 and TRBJ2-1; the D gene is possibly TRBD2 (6 bases). The V gene's germline CDR1 is SGHAT and CDR2 FQNNGV. Trimming cost V 4 bases and J 3 bases, with 19 bases left between them. The CDR3 totals 17 residues. The DNA of the CDR3 is TGTGCCAGCAGCTCCATCTCCCAAGCGGGCCTCTACAATGAGCAGTTCTTC. Translated: CASSSISQAGLYNEQFF.

The chain has TRBV28 and TRBJ1-2; 9 nucleotides agree with TRBD1. Germline values: CDR1 MDHEN, CDR2 SYDVKM. V lost 3 bases and J lost 4; bases outside the gene matches: 3. This CDR3 has 14 amino acids. CDR3: CASSFGQGFYGYTF. CDR3 bases: TGTGCCAGCAGTTTCGGACAGGGGTTCTATGGCTACACCTTC.

V usage is TRBV13 and J usage is TRBJ2-7, with D possibly being TRBD1 (6 bases). The CDR3 spans 13 residues. Germline CDR1 PRHDT, CDR2 FYEKMQ (reference sequence). The V end was cut by 4 bases, the J end by 2 bases, with 9 bases between. The CDR3 loop is CASSSGQTYEQYV. The CDR3 DNA follows: TGTGCCAGCAGCTCAGGACAGACCTACGAGCAGTACGTC.

The V call is TRBV19, the J call TRBJ1-1; the D gene is possibly TRBD1 (6 bases). Trimming shortened V by 3 bases and J by 2 bases, and 16 bases separated the two germline ends. CDR3 length equals 16 residues. The V gene's germline CDR1 is LNHDA and CDR2 SQIVND (reference sequence). CDR3 in amino acids: CASSMARGVVNTEAFF. For the CDR3, the DNA is TGTGCCAGTAGTATGGCCAGGGGAGTGGTCAACACTGAAGCTTTCTTT.

J is TRBJ1-2 and V is TRBV27, with 10 bases that match TRBD1. Germline loops: CDR1 MNHEY, CDR2 SMNVEV (reference sequence). V was pared by 3 bases and J by 6 bases, with 4 bases of the junction left unmatched. CDR3 length: 14 amino acids. CDR3 in amino acids: CASSLGQGNNGYTF. The CDR3 nucleotides are TGTGCCAGCAGTTTGGGACAGGGGAATAATGGCTACACCTTC.

The J gene is TRBJ2-1, the V gene TRBV10-2; D is uncertain. The V and J ends lost 1 base and 6 bases respectively, with 4 bases between them. Germline V gene sequence: CDR1 WSHSY, CDR2 SAAADI. CDR3 size: 12 residues. CDR3 loop: CASSEFGNEQFF. The CDR3, as DNA: TGCGCCAGCAGTGAGTTCGGCAATGAGCAGTTCTTC.

V and J are TRBV27 and TRBJ2-1; D might be TRBD1 (5 bases). CDR3 length equals 13 residues. V was cut by 5 bases and J by 2 bases, with 7 bases left in between. CDR1 is MNHEY and CDR2 is SMNVEV in the germline V gene (reference sequence). The CDR3: CASSQGTYNEQFF. The CDR3 nucleotides are TGTGCCAGCAGTCAGGGAACCTACAATGAGCAGTTCTTC.

This clone was recorded once. The genes are TRBV10-3 and TRBJ2-1, with 8 bases identical to TRBD2. The CDR3 covers 14 residues. Germline values: CDR1 ENHRY, CDR2 SYGVKD. The V segment lost 7 bases and the J segment 6 bases; nucleotides outside the gene matches: 8. CDR3 bases: TGTGCCATCACCAGCAGCGGGAGCCTCAATGAGCAGTTCTTC. Encoded protein: CAITSSGSLNEQFF.

J is TRBJ2-3 and V is TRBV11-2; a weak D match, TRBD1 (6 bases). Trimming removed 1 base at V and 6 bases at J, with 14 bases between. From germline, CDR1 is SGHAT and CDR2 FQNNGV. CDR3 length equals 15 residues. The CDR3 spells CASSLVGTYPDTQYF. Written as DNA, the CDR3 is TGTGCCAGCAGCTTAGTGGGGACATACCCGGATACGCAGTATTTT. The full variable domain, rest sourced from reference TRBV11-2 and TRBJ2-3, is EAGVAQSPRYKIIEKRQSVAFWCNPISGHATLYWYQQILGQGPKLLIQFQNNGVVDDSQLPKDRFSAERLKGVDSTLKIQPAKLEDSAVYLCASSLVGTYPDTQYFGPGTRLTVL.

The chain couples TRBV4-2 to TRBJ2-1; 9 positions agree with TRBD2. Trimming removed 6 bases from V and 0 bases from J; junction bases left unmatched: 15. Germline values: CDR1 LGHNA, CDR2 YNFKEQ. This CDR3 has 19 amino acids. DNA for the CDR3: TGTGCCAGCAGTCCTACCGGGCGGGAGGGCTATCTCTCCTACAATGAGCAGTTCTTC. This encodes CASSPTGREGYLSYNEQFF.